These 27 T cell receptor beta chains were all obtained from the same sample, sequenced in a study of shared clonotypes between healthy human individuals. TCRdb's table, derived via immunoSEQ multiplex PCR, lists solely in-frame clones and lacks some. Of roughly 2 million clones in the sample, roughly 96% were seen once. Source material: naive CD4+ T cells sorted from blood. The subset denotes: CD45RA+ positively selected. The origin of the receptors is a man aged 18 to 35 in good health.

The chain combines TRBV10-3 with TRBJ2-1; 10 bases agree with TRBD2. With 3 bases clipped from V and 8 bases from J, the junction kept 7 bases outside the gene matches. The CDR3 is 15 residues long. In germline, CDR1 is ENHRY, CDR2 SYGVKD. CDR3 in DNA: TGTGCCATCAGTGATGTAGCGGGGGGTTATCATGAGCAGTTCTTC. Translated, it gives CAISDVAGGYHEQFF.

Note on this clone: Other DNA variants within this sample encode the same CDR3. Written as DNA, the CDR3 is TGTGCCAGCAGTTTTGACAGGGGGGGTGAAAAACTGTTTTTT. Protein sequence: CASSFDRGGEKLFF. The chain recombines TRBV28 with TRBJ1-4; 9 bases agree with TRBD1. The CDR3 runs 14 residues. The germline CDR1 and CDR2 sequences are MDHEN and SYDVKM. The J segment lost 7 bases and the V segment lost 3 bases, leaving 3 bases of the junction unmatched.

The chain uses TRBV2 and TRBJ1-6; 7 bases fit TRBD1. This CDR3 spans 15 amino acids. Germline V gives CDR1 SNHLY, CDR2 FYNNEI. Trimming cost V 7 bases and J 4 bases; bases outside gene matches: 7. In DNA, the CDR3 is TGTGCCAGCATTTTAGAGGGACAGTATAATTCACCCCTCCACTTT. Its translation is CASILEGQYNSPLHF.

On this clone: This same CDR3 is encoded by further DNA sequences in the sample. J is TRBJ1-6 and V is TRBV30, with 9 bases that match TRBD1. The V gene end was trimmed by 5 bases and the J gene end by 10 bases; junction bases not matched to a gene: 6. The CDR3 is made up of 13 amino acids. Per the germline V gene, CDR1 is GTSNPN and CDR2 is SVGIG (reference sequence). CDR3 sequence reads: CAWAGQGGSPLHF. The CDR3, as DNA: TGTGCCTGGGCGGGACAGGGTGGCTCACCCCTCCACTTT.

V gene TRBV11-3 combines with J gene TRBJ2-4; D is tentatively TRBD1 or TRBD2 (5 bases each). Germline V gene sequence: CDR1 SGHNT, CDR2 YENEEA. Trimming left V 5 bases short and J 0 bases short, with 17 bases between. The CDR3 spans 17 residues. The CDR3 reads CASSPSWDHLAKNIQYF. Here the CDR3 DNA reads TGTGCCAGCAGCCCCTCCTGGGACCACTTAGCCAAAAACATTCAGTACTTC.

The J gene is TRBJ1-2, the V gene TRBV19, with no clear D. This CDR3 has 15 residues. With 5 bases removed from V and 2 bases from J, the gap between germline ends came to 15 bases. Germline V gives CDR1 LNHDA, CDR2 SQIVND (reference sequence). The CDR3 region has the DNA TGTGCCAGTAGTCCCTTGGGCACGAGGAACTATGGCTACACCTTC. As protein: CASSPLGTRNYGYTF.

This clone was seen once. This sequence joins TRBV5-5 and TRBJ2-1; TRBD1 might be the D (5 bases). Deletions cut 3 bases from V and 3 bases from J, with 13 bases between. Germline loops: CDR1 SGHKS, CDR2 YYEKEE (reference sequence). This CDR3 comprises 15 residues. In DNA form, the CDR3 reads TGTGCCAGCAGCTCCCAAGGGGAAGACTACAATGAGCAGTTCTTC. It is translated as CASSSQGEDYNEQFF.

As concerns this clone: Other DNA sequences in this sample translate to the same CDR3. The chain employs TRBV5-1 and TRBJ2-2, with TRBD2 identical over 11 bases. The junction had 5 bases not matched to a gene; V was cut back by 3 bases and J by 7 bases. There are 15 residues in the CDR3. Germline CDR1 is SGHRS and CDR2 is YFSETQ. CDR3 amino acids: CASSSLAGGDGELFF. The CDR3, as DNA: TGCGCCAGCAGCTCCCTAGCGGGGGGCGACGGGGAGCTGTTTTTT.

The chain employs TRBV5-1 and TRBJ1-2, with D tentatively TRBD1 (6 bases). Germline V gene lookup returns CDR1 SGHRS and CDR2 YFSETQ. Between the trimmed V and J ends, which lost 3 bases and 7 bases, there was a span of 19 bases. This CDR3 region has 15 residues. CDR3 bases: TGCGCCAGCAGCTCCGGGCGGGGGCCCGCTGGTGGCTACACCTTC. Translated: CASSSGRGPAGGYTF.

The chain carries TRBV7-9 and TRBJ2-7, with a possible D match to TRBD1 (6 bases). CDR1 and CDR2 (germline): SEHNR, FQNEAQ (reference sequence). Deletions cut 5 bases from V and 3 bases from J, with 17 bases between. The CDR3 is 15 residues long. The chain's CDR3 is CASSTSGTSLYEQYF. The CDR3 DNA reads TGTGCCAGCAGCACATCCGGGACATCCCTCTACGAGCAGTACTTC. The variable domain in full, completed from reference TRBV7-9 and TRBJ2-7, reads DTGVSQNPRHKITKRGQNVTFRCDPISEHNRLYWYRQTLGQGPEFLTYFQNEAQLEKSRLLSDRFSAERPKGSFSTLEIQRTEQGDSAMYLCASSTSGTSLYEQYFGPGTRLTVT.

The chain has TRBV19 and TRBJ2-1, with 9 bases lining up with TRBD2. Per germline, CDR1 LNHDA and CDR2 SQIVND (reference sequence). The CDR3 contains 14 residues. V lost 10 bases, J lost 7 bases, and 11 bases stayed unmatched. This CDR3 is CATSMAGGPNEQFF. The CDR3 bases are TGTGCCACCTCCATGGCGGGAGGGCCTAATGAGCAGTTCTTC.

The chain recombines TRBV29-1 with TRBJ1-2, with D possibly TRBD1 on 5 matching bases. V was cut by 3 bases and J by 6 bases, with 14 bases left in between. Germline loops: CDR1 SQVTM, CDR2 ANQGSEA. The CDR3 contains 13 residues. CDR3 residues: CSVDDSGVHGYTF. The CDR3 DNA reads TGCAGCGTTGACGACTCGGGGGTCCATGGCTACACCTTC.

V usage is TRBV2 and J usage is TRBJ2-5, with D perhaps matching TRBD1 (5 bases). This CDR3 region has 14 residues. Trimming left V 10 bases short and J 2 bases short, with 17 bases between. Germline assignment: CDR1 SNHLY and CDR2 FYNNEI. CDR3 amino acids: CATQTEVGQETQYF. Written as DNA, the CDR3 is TGTGCCACCCAGACAGAAGTGGGGCAAGAGACCCAGTACTTC.

Only one count was recorded for this clone. The V and J genes are TRBV2 and TRBJ1-5; tentative D call: TRBD1 (5 bases). CDR3 size: 14 residues. Per germline, CDR1 SNHLY and CDR2 FYNNEI. The V and J ends lost 8 bases and 7 bases respectively, with 18 bases between them. CDR3 amino acids: CASQRDSEGQPQHF. As DNA, the CDR3 is TGTGCCAGCCAACGGGACTCTGAGGGCCAGCCCCAGCATTTT.

DNA for the CDR3: TGTGCCAGCAGCCCCCGGGGGGATGGAAACACCATATATTTT. This codes for CASSPRGDGNTIYF. The chain employs TRBV7-9 and TRBJ1-3; D might be TRBD1 (5 bases). Trimming took off 5 bases at V and 3 bases at J, with 11 bases between the two ends. The CDR3 contains 14 residues. Germline assignment: CDR1 SEHNR and CDR2 FQNEAQ (reference sequence).

The V call is TRBV6-1, the J call TRBJ2-7; possible D gene TRBD2, 7 bases. Germline V lookup: CDR1 MNHNS, CDR2 SASEGT. The CDR3 totals 15 residues. V lost 4 bases to trimming and J lost 3 bases, with 16 bases between them. The CDR3 sequence is CASSGGGGGFYEQYF. The CDR3 DNA follows: TGTGCCAGCAGTGGCGGGGGCGGCGGATTCTACGAGCAGTACTTC.

As concerns this clone: A much larger clone differs from this one at a single base, so this may be a read error. This sample also contains other DNA sequences that code for the same CDR3. The gene calls are TRBV25-1 and TRBJ1-2, with D maybe TRBD1 (5 bases). Germline V gene data show CDR1 as MGHDK and CDR2 as SYGVNS. This CDR3 contains 12 residues. V was cut by 4 bases and J by 2 bases, with 5 bases left in between. CDR3: CASSAGNYGYTF. The DNA for the CDR3 is TGTGCCAGCAGTGCAGGGAACTATGGCTACACCTTC.

V gene TRBV5-1 combines with J gene TRBJ2-3, with D perhaps TRBD1 or TRBD2 (7 bases each). The CDR3 consists of 15 residues. CDR1 is SGHRS, CDR2 YFSETQ, per germline. Deletions cut 4 bases from V and 8 bases from J, with 20 bases between. The CDR3 bases are TGCGCCAGCAGCGTACAGGGGCGGCGGGAGTTTACGCAGTATTTT. Protein product: CASSVQGRREFTQYF.

CDR3 in amino acids: CASSIPGAYEQYF. CDR3 coding DNA: TGCGCCAGCAGCATCCCGGGAGCCTACGAGCAGTACTTC. This chain joins TRBV5-1 and TRBJ2-7, with a possible D match to TRBD2 (6 bases). Trimming removed 4 bases at V and 2 bases at J, with 10 bases between. Germline-derived CDR1 and CDR2 are SGHRS and YFSETQ. The length of the CDR3 is 13 residues.

This rearrangement joins TRBV7-2 to TRBJ2-5; 8 bases match TRBD2. Germline CDR1 SGHTA, CDR2 FQGNSA. The CDR3 is made up of 14 amino acids. The ends lost 3 bases at V and 4 bases at J; junction bases unmatched: 4. CDR3 sequence reads: CASSFGLAGETQYF. DNA of the CDR3: TGTGCCAGCAGCTTTGGACTAGCCGGAGAGACCCAGTACTTC.

V usage is TRBV6-5 and J usage is TRBJ2-7, with 7 nucleotides matching TRBD1. The J segment lost 0 bases and the V segment lost 4 bases, leaving 3 bases of the junction unmatched. There are 14 residues in the CDR3. CDR1 and CDR2 from the germline V gene are MNHEY and SVGAGI. The CDR3 region is CASSFTGASYEQYF. Written as DNA, the CDR3 is TGTGCCAGCAGTTTCACAGGGGCCTCCTACGAGCAGTACTTC.

This clone was observed once. The chain carries TRBV29-1 and TRBJ1-2; no clear D. V shed 6 bases and J shed 4 bases, with 15 bases lying between them. The CDR3 is made up of 13 amino acids. Germline V gives CDR1 SQVTM, CDR2 ANQGSEA. CDR3 DNA sequence: TGCAGCGTCGAGGGTGACGTCTCCTATGGCTACACCTTC. Protein: CSVEGDVSYGYTF.

Remarks on this clone: Other DNA sequences in the same sample also yield this CDR3. The V gene is TRBV5-1, the J gene TRBJ1-5; D is ambiguous. The CDR3 consists of 15 residues. Germline V gene sequence: CDR1 SGHRS, CDR2 YFSETQ. V was pared by 2 bases and J by 0 bases, with 9 bases between. Here the CDR3 reads CASSLGGYSNQPQHF. CDR3 sequence (DNA): TGCGCCAGCAGCTTAGGAGGTTATAGCAATCAGCCCCAGCATTTT.

The rearrangement links TRBV30 to TRBJ2-3; 10 bases align to TRBD2. V was clipped by 3 bases and J by 7 bases; unmatched bases: 7. Germline loops: CDR1 GTSNPN, CDR2 SVGIG (reference sequence). The CDR3 is 14 residues long. The CDR3 loop reads CAWRSVAGGNTQYF. CDR3 in DNA: TGTGCCTGGAGGAGCGTAGCGGGGGGAAATACGCAGTATTTT.

J is TRBJ1-1 and V is TRBV28, with unresolved D. Trimming took 7 bases from V and 0 from J, leaving 9 bases between them. From germline, CDR1 is MDHEN and CDR2 SYDVKM. This CDR3 is 13 amino acids long. CDR3 coding DNA: TGTGCCAGCAAGACACATATGAACACTGAAGCTTTCTTT. Its protein is CASKTHMNTEAFF.

V usage is TRBV7-9 and J usage is TRBJ2-4, with TRBD1 as a possible D gene (5 bases). CDR3 length: 16 amino acids. CDR1 is SEHNR, CDR2 FQNEAQ, per germline (reference sequence). V shed 3 bases and J shed 0 bases, with 12 bases lying between them. CDR3 bases: TGTGCCAGCAGCTTGCAGGGTGCCCTAGCCAAAAACATTCAGTACTTC. Translation: CASSLQGALAKNIQYF. Complete variable domain (other parts from reference TRBV7-9 and TRBJ2-4): DTGVSQNPRHKITKRGQNVTFRCDPISEHNRLYWYRQTLGQGPEFLTYFQNEAQLEKSRLLSDRFSAERPKGSFSTLEIQRTEQGDSAMYLCASSLQGALAKNIQYFGAGTRLSVL.

V gene TRBV7-2 combines with J gene TRBJ1-2, with unresolved D. This CDR3 has 12 residues. Germline V gene lookup returns CDR1 SGHTA and CDR2 FQGNSA. V lost 3 bases, J lost 5 bases, and 7 bases lay in between. CDR3 sequence: CASSFPLYGYTF. The CDR3 bases are TGTGCCAGCAGCTTCCCACTTTATGGCTACACCTTC. Full variable domain (missing parts from reference TRBV7-2 and TRBJ1-2): GAGVSQSPSNKVTEKGKDVELRCDPISGHTALYWYRQSLGQGLEFLIYFQGNSAPDKSGLPSDRFSAERTGGSVSTLTIQRTQQEDSAVYLCASSFPLYGYTFGSGTRLTVV.